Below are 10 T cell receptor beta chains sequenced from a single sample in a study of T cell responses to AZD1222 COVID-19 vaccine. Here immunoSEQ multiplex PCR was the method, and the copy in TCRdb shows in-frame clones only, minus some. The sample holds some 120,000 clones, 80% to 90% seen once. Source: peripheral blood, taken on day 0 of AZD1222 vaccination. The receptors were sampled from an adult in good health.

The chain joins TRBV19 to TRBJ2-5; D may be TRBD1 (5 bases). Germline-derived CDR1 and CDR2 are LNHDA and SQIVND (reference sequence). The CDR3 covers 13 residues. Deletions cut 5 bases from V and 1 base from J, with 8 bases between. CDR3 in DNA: TGTGCCAGTAGTCCCAGGGCCCAAGAGACCCAGTACTTC. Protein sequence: CASSPRAQETQYF.

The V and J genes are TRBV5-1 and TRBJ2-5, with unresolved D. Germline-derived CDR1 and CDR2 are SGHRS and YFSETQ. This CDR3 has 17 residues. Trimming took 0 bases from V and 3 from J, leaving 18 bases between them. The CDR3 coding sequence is TGCGCCAGCAGCTTGGGCCCCTCAACGGTTGCCGAAGAGACCCAGTACTTC. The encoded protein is CASSLGPSTVAEETQYF.

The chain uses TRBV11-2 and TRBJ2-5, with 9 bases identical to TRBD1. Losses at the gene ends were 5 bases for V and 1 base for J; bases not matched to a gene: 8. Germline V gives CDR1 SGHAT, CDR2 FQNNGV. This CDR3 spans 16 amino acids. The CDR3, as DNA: TGTGCCAGCAGCCCGAGGACAGGGGAAGGCCAAGAGACCCAGTACTTC. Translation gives CASSPRTGEGQETQYF.

The CDR3 reads CASSPPRRAGFTEAFF. As DNA, the CDR3 is TGTGCCAGCTCACCACCTCGACGCGCAGGGTTCACTGAAGCTTTCTTT. The chain has TRBV18 and TRBJ1-1, with D tentatively TRBD1 (5 bases). V lost 0 bases, J lost 4 bases, and 15 bases lay in between. CDR1 KGHSH and CDR2 LQKENI come from the germline V gene. CDR3 length: 16 residues. The full variable domain, in which reference TRBV18 and TRBJ1-1 provide the parts outside the CDR3, is NAGVMQNPRHLVRRRGQEARLRCSPMKGHSHVYWYRQLPEEGLKFMVYLQKENIIDESGMPKERFSAEFPKEGPSILRIQQVVRGDSAAYFCASSPPRRAGFTEAFFGQGTRLTVV.

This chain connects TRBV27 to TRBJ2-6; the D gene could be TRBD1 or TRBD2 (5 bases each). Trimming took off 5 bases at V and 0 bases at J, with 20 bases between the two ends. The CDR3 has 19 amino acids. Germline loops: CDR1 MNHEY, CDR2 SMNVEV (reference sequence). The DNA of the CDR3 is TGTGCCAGCAGTCCAATTTCCCCGGGGCGGAGCTCTGGGGCCAACGTCCTGACTTTC. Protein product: CASSPISPGRSSGANVLTF.

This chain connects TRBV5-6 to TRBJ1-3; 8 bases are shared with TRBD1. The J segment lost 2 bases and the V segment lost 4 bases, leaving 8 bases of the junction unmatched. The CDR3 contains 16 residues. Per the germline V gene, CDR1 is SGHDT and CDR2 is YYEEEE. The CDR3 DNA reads TGTGCCAGCAGCATGGGACAGGCGGGAACTGGAAACACCATATATTTT. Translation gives CASSMGQAGTGNTIYF.

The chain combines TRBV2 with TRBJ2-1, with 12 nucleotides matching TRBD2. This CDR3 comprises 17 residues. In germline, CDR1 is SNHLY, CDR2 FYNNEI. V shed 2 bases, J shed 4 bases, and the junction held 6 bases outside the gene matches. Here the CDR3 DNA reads TGTGCCAGCAGTGAACCTAGCGGGGGGGTAAAGTACAATGAGCAGTTCTTC. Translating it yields CASSEPSGGVKYNEQFF.

The CDR3 nucleotides are TGTGCCAGCAGCCGGCGGGAAGGACTCCTCTACGAGCAGTACTTC. This gives the protein CASSRREGLLYEQYF. This chain links TRBV7-2 with TRBJ2-7; TRBD2 might be the D (6 bases). This CDR3 contains 15 residues. The germline gives CDR1 SGHTA, CDR2 FQGNSA. V was pared by 5 bases and J by 3 bases, with 17 bases between.

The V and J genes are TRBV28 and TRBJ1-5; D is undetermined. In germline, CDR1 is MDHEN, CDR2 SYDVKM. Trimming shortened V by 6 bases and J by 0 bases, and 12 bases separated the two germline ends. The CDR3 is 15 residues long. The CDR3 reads CASSGVRDSNQPQHF. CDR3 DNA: TGTGCCAGCAGCGGGGTGAGAGATAGCAATCAGCCCCAGCATTTT.

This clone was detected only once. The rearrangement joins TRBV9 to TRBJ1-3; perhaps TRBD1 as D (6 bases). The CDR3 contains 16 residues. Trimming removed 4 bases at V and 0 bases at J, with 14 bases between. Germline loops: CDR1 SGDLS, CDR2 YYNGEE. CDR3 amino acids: CASSTLQGRSGNTIYF. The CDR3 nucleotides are TGTGCCAGCAGCACTCTACAGGGCCGCTCTGGAAACACCATATATTTT.